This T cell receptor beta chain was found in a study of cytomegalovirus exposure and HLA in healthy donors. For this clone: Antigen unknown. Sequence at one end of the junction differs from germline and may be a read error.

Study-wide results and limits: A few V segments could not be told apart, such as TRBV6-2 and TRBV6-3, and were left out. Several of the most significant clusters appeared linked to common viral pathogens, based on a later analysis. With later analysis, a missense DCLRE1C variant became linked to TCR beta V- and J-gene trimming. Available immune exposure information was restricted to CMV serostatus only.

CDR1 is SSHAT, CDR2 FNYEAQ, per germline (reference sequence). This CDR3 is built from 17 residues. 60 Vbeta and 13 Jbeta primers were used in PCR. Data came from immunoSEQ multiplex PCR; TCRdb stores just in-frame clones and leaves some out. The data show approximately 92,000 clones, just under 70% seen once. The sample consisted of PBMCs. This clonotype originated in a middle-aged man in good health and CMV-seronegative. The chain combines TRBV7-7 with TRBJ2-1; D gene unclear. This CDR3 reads CASSSTLRLWINNEQFF. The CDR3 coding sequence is TGTGCTAGCAGCTCGACTTTAAGGCTGTGGATAAACAATGAGCAGTTCTTC.